This T cell receptor (beta chain) was retrieved from a study of T cell changes during pregnancy in multiple sclerosis. Germline V lookup: CDR1 MNHEY, CDR2 SMNVEV (reference sequence). This CDR3 is 16 amino acids long. The ends lost 5 bases at V and 0 bases at J; junction bases unmatched: 3. Assay used: immunoSEQ multiplex PCR; TCRdb lists only in-frame clones, some missing. The table has approximately 100,000 clones, around 92% seen once. The source material was peripheral blood, sampled in the third trimester of pregnancy. V usage is TRBV27 and J usage is TRBJ2-7; 14 bases map to TRBD2. The source of this sequence is a female donor with multiple sclerosis, enrolled in a pregnancy study. DNA for the CDR3: TGTGCCAGCAGTCCAGGGACTAGCGGGAGCTCCTACGAGCAGTACTTC. Protein: CASSPGTSGSSYEQYF.